This TCR beta chain was captured by sequencing in a study of beta chain features in type 1 diabetes. What was sequenced were expressed TCRB transcripts, since all of the isolated RNA had been reverse transcribed. Libraries were prepared by immunoSEQ multiplex PCR; TCRdb keeps only in-frame clonotypes and omits some of them. The sample holds about 360,000 clones; roughly 12% are singletons and the top ten take roughly 0.015%. The germline V gene has CDR1 SEHNR and CDR2 FQNEAQ (reference sequence). The length of the CDR3 is 15 residues. V lost 2 bases and J lost 0, with 8 bases in between. Specimen: naive CD4+ T cells from blood. V is TRBV7-9 and J is TRBJ2-1; perhaps TRBD2 as D (6 bases). The source of this sequence is a man aged 18 to 29 in good health. The chain's CDR3 is CASSLTSYSYNEQFF. The CDR3 DNA is TGTGCCAGCAGCTTAACTAGCTACTCCTACAATGAGCAGTTCTTC.